This record covers a single T cell receptor beta chain. Its antigen is undetermined. The data stem from a study of blood T cells in healthy people across ages. General study findings and limits: It was not possible, with unsorted PBMCs, to conclusively compare naive and antigen-experienced cells.

The CDR3 contains 14 residues. Germline lookup yields CDR1 MNHEY and CDR2 SMNVEV (reference sequence). Trimming took 6 bases from V and 4 from J; bases not matched to a gene: 5. The second PCR ran roughly 7 to 11 cycles with a sample-barcoded 5' primer and J-beta primers. Researchers report that a template-switch adaptor with 12 random nucleotides tagged each cDNA molecule. One entry per CDR3 protein, called by TCRdb with MiXCR from the 5' RACE reads. The profile shows some 670,000 distinct CDR3 sequences, over 40% of them singletons. This clonotype originated in a woman of 80 years or more in good health. The sequenced sample consisted of blood. This chain links TRBV27 with TRBJ2-5; the match to TRBD1 covers 10 bases. Written as DNA, the CDR3 is TGTGCCAGCAGAGGACAGGGGGGAGGAGAGACCCAGTACTTC. It codes for CASRGQGGGETQYF.